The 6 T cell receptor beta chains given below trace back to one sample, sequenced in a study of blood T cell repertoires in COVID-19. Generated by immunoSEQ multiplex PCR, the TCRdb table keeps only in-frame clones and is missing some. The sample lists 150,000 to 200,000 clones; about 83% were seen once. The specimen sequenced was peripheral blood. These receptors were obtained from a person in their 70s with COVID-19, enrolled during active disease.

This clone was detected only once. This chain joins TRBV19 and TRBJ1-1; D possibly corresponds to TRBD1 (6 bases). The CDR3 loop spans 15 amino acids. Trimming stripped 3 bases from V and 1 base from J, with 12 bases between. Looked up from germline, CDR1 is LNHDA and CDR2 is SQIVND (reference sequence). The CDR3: CASSIQGLANTEAFF. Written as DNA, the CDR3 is TGTGCCAGTAGTATCCAGGGGTTGGCGAACACTGAAGCTTTCTTT.

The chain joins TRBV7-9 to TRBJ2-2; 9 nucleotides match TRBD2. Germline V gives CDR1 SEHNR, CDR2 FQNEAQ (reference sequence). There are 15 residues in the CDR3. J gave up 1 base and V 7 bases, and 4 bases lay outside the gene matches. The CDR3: CASKSTSGNTGELFF. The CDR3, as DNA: TGTGCCAGCAAGTCGACTAGCGGGAACACCGGGGAGCTGTTTTTT.

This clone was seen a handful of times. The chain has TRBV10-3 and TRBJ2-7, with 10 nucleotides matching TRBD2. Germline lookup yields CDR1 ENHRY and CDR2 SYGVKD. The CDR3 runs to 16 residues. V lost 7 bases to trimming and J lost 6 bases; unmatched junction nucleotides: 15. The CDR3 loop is CAINARGSGGAGEQYF. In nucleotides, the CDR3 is TGTGCCATCAACGCCCGGGGAAGCGGGGGGGCCGGCGAGCAGTACTTC.

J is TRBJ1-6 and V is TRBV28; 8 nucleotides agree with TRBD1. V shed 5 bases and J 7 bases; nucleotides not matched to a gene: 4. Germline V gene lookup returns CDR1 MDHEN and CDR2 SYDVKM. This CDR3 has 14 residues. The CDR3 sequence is CASSQDRENSPLHF. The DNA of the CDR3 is TGTGCCAGCAGTCAGGACAGGGAGAATTCACCCCTCCACTTT.

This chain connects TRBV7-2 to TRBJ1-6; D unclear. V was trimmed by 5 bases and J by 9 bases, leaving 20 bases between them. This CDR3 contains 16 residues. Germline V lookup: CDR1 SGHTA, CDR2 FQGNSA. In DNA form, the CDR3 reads TGTGCCAGCAGCCCCCAGGTGGCGGGCTCTGGTTCACCCCTCCACTTT. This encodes CASSPQVAGSGSPLHF. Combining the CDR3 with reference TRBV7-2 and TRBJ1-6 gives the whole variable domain GAGVSQSPSNKVTEKGKDVELRCDPISGHTALYWYRQSLGQGLEFLIYFQGNSAPDKSGLPSDRFSAERTGGSVSTLTIQRTQQEDSAVYLCASSPQVAGSGSPLHFGNGTRLTVT.

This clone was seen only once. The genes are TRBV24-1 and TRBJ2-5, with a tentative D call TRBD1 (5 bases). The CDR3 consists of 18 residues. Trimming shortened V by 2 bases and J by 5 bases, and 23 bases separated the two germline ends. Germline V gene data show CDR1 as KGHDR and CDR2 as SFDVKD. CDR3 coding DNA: TGTGCCACCAGTGATTCAGCAGGGTCGGCGGTTGTTCGGGAGACCCAGTACTTC. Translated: CATSDSAGSAVVRETQYF.